This record looks at one T cell receptor (beta chain) sequence and its context. This sample stems from a study of blood T cell repertoires in COVID-19. Study background: In each case, the material was cDNA or gDNA derived from T cells, B-cell-depleted T cells, or PBMCs.

The germline V and J ends were trimmed by 2 bases and 4 bases, with 12 bases remaining between them. The CDR3 has 14 residues. Germline V gene sequence: CDR1 SGHRS, CDR2 YFSETQ. Original methodology: Reference gene primer amplification in the assay estimated nucleated cell counts. Profiled with immunoSEQ multiplex PCR; TCRdb holds only in-frame clones, not every one. V and J calls and clone size follow that table, whereas D and trimming were derived from the DNA. The table has 150,000 to 190,000 clones, approximately 84% seen once; the top ten hold 8.3%. The clonotype was recovered from a woman in her sixties or seventies with COVID-19, enrolled during active disease. Sequenced: peripheral blood. This sequence joins TRBV5-1 and TRBJ1-2; D perhaps matches TRBD1 (5 bases). CDR3 in amino acids: CASSFLTASYGYTF. DNA for the CDR3: TGCGCCAGCAGCTTCCTGACAGCTAGCTATGGCTACACCTTC. Using reference TRBV5-1 and TRBJ1-2 for the parts outside the CDR3, the full variable domain is KAGVTQTPRYLIKTRGQQVTLSCSPISGHRSVSWYQQTPGQGLQFLFEYFSETQRNKGNFPGRFSGRQFSNSRSEMNVSTLELGDSALYLCASSFLTASYGYTFGSGTRLTVV.